This T cell receptor (beta chain) is from a study of a mutant IDH1 vaccine in newly diagnosed glioma. The wider study: The earlier regimen, radiotherapy, temozolomide, or both, was most often both.

Some clones are missing from TCRdb's copy, which holds only in-frame ones; the method was immunoSEQ multiplex PCR. The table lists tens of thousands of clones, roughly 90% of them singletons, with approximately 20% in the top ten. Trimming took off 3 bases at V and 0 bases at J, with 6 bases between the two ends. Germline CDR1 is SGDLS and CDR2 is YYNGEE. The CDR3 has 13 amino acids. Time point specified: baseline, week 1 (first vaccination visit). Treatment in this sample: pre-vaccination baseline after standard-of-care therapy. New WHO grade 3 or 4 astrocytomas that were IDH1-mutant and ATRX-lost had been found in donors.

The receptor was derived from a man aged 18 to 29 with glioma. This sample comprised PBMCs, obtained from a glioma patient treated with radiotherapy, temozolomide or both. The chain carries TRBV9 and TRBJ1-1; no clear D gene. The CDR3 region is CASSAEVNTEAFF. The CDR3, as DNA: TGTGCCAGCAGCGCGGAGGTGAACACTGAAGCTTTCTTT.